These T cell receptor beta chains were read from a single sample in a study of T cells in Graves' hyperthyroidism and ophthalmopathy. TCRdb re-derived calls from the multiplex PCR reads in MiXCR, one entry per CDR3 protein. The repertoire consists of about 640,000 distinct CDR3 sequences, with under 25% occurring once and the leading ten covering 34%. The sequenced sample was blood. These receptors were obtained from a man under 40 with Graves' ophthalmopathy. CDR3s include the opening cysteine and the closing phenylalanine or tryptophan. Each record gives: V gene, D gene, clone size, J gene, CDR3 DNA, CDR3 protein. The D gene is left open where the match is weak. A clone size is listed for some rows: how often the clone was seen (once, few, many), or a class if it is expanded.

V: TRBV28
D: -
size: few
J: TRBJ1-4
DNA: TGTGCCAGCAGCTCTACAGGGATAATGTATGAAAAACTGTTTTTT
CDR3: CASSSTGIMYEKLFF

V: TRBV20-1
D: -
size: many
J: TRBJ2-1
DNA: TGCAGTGCTAGAGCGGAATCCGGCAATGAGCAGTTCTTC
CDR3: CSARAESGNEQFF

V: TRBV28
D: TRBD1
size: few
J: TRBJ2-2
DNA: TGTGCCAGCAAAGGGACAGGGGGCTTGTTCACCGGGGAGCTGTTTTTT
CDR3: CASKGTGGLFTGELFF

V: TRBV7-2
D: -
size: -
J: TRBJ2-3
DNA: TGTGCCAGCAGCTACCGACACTCTAGCACAGATACGCAGTATTTT
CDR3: CASSYRHSSTDTQYF

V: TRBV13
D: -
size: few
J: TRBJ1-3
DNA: TGTGCCAGCAGCTTACCGACCTCTGGAAACACCATATATTTT
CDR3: CASSLPTSGNTIYF

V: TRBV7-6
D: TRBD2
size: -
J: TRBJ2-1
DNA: TGTGCCAGCAGCTTAAATTTCCTAGCGGAGTACTCCTACAATGAGCAGTTCTTC
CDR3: CASSLNFLAEYSYNEQFF

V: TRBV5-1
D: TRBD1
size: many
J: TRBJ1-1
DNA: TGCGCCAGCAGCTTGAGGACAGGGGTGAACACTGAAGCTTTCTTT
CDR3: CASSLRTGVNTEAFF

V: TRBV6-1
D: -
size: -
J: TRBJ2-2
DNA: TGTGCCAGCAGTGAAGCGCAGCGGCCGAACACCGGGGAGCTGTTTTTT
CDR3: CASSEAQRPNTGELFF

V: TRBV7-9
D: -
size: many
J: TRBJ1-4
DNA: TGTGCCAGCAGCTTGTCTGGAACTAATGAAAAACTGTTTTTT
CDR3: CASSLSGTNEKLFF

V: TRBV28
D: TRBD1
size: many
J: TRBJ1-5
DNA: TGTGCCAGCAGTTTCCAGACAGGGCACAATCAGCCCCAGCATTTT
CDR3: CASSFQTGHNQPQHF

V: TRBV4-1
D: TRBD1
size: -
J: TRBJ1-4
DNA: TGCGCCAGCAGCCAAGCCGGGGAGCAGGGGGCCGGGAAAAAACTGTTTTTT
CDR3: CASSQAGEQGAGKKLFF

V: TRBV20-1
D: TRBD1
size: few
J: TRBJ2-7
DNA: TGCAGTGCTATACGGACAGGGACGGCTTACGAGCAGTACTTC
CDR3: CSAIRTGTAYEQYF

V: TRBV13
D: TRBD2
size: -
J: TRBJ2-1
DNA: TGTGCCAGCAGCTCCGGAGGGACTAGCGGGAAGGGCCCCTACAATGAGCAGTTCTTC
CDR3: CASSSGGTSGKGPYNEQFF

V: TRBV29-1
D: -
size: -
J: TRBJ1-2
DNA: TGCAGCGTTGACAGAGACAGTCACTCCTATGGCTACACCTTC
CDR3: CSVDRDSHSYGYTF

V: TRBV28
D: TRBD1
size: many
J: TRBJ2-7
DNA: TGTGCCAGCAGTTTTAGAGACAGGGGTGCCTACGAGCAGTACTTC
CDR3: CASSFRDRGAYEQYF

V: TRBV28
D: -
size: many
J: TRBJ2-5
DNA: TGTGCCAGCAGTTTAACAGGGGGGGTGAGAGAGACCCAGTACTTC
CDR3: CASSLTGGVRETQYF

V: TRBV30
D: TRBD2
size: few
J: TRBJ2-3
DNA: TGTGCCTGGAGCACTAGCGGGGGGACAGATACGCAGTATTTT
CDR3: CAWSTSGGTDTQYF

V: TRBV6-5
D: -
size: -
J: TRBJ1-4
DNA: TGTGCCAGCAGTTACTACCGGGCAACTAATGAAAAACTGTTTTTT
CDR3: CASSYYRATNEKLFF

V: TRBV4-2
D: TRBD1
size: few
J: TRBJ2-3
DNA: TGTGCCAGCAGCCCCCTACCAGGGGGTAGGAGCACAGATACGCAGTATTTT
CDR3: CASSPLPGGRSTDTQYF

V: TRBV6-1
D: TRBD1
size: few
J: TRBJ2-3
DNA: TGTGCCAGCATCCCTAACAGGGGTAGTCTGGATACGCAGTATTTT
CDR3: CASIPNRGSLDTQYF

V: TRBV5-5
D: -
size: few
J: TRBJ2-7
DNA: TGTGCCAGCAGCATGGGGGGCTACGAGCAGTACTTC
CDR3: CASSMGGYEQYF

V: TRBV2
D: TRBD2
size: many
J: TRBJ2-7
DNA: TGTGCCAGCCTGAAACTAGCGGATCCCTACGAGCAGTACTTC
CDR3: CASLKLADPYEQYF